These 30 T cell receptor beta chains share one sample of origin, sequenced in a study of technical replicates of blood from several donors. Sequencing was performed with immunoSEQ multiplex PCR; in TCRdb, only in-frame clones are kept and a portion is missing. This sample carries under 85,000 clones, 93% of them seen once, and the ten largest clones take 0.35% to 0.4%. Material: T cells isolated from PBMCs. These receptors were taken from a human donor in good health.

The chain couples TRBV19 to TRBJ1-3, with TRBD1 as a possible D gene (6 bases). Germline-derived CDR1 and CDR2 are LNHDA and SQIVND (reference sequence). CDR3 size: 15 residues. Trimming took off 0 bases at V and 0 bases at J, with 6 bases between the two ends. Here the CDR3 DNA reads TGTGCCAGTAGTATAGAGGGGGCCTCTGGAAACACCATATATTTT. This encodes CASSIEGASGNTIYF.

The V call is TRBV12-1, the J call TRBJ2-5; the D call in the table, TRBD1, was not verified against the DNA. TRBV12-1 is a listed pseudogene. This CDR3 region has 16 residues. CDR3 sequence (DNA): TGTGCCAGCAGCTTTGCCCATCGCAGAATCCAAGAGACCCAGTACTTC. This gives the protein CASSFAHRRIQETQYF.

The V call is TRBV5-1, the J call TRBJ1-1; D uncertain. Germline V gene data show CDR1 as SGHRS and CDR2 as YFSETQ. V was clipped by 6 bases and J by 3 bases, with 15 bases between them. This CDR3 region has 14 residues. CDR3 residues: CASNLDGLDTEAFF. In DNA, the CDR3 is TGCGCCAGCAATTTGGATGGGCTTGACACTGAAGCTTTCTTT.

V is TRBV18 and J is TRBJ2-7, with TRBD2 identical over 9 bases. Germline CDR1 and CDR2: KGHSH and LQKENI. Losses at the gene ends were 2 bases for V and 7 bases for J; bases not matched to a gene: 9. The CDR3 runs 15 residues. CDR3: CASSPGVASGKEQYF. The CDR3 nucleotides read TGTGCCAGCTCACCAGGGGTGGCTAGCGGGAAAGAGCAGTACTTC.

The chain uses TRBV10-3 and TRBJ1-2; 7 nucleotides align to TRBD1. Germline lookup yields CDR1 ENHRY and CDR2 SYGVKD. V was pared by 2 bases and J by 2 bases, with 5 bases of the junction left unmatched. CDR3 length equals 15 residues. The CDR3 DNA follows: TGTGCCATCAGTGAGCAGGGGACAGAAAACTATGGCTACACCTTC. This encodes CAISEQGTENYGYTF.

The V call is TRBV7-8, the J call TRBJ1-3; 8 bases line up with TRBD1. This CDR3 region has 17 residues. V lost 5 bases to trimming and J lost 0 bases; unmatched junction nucleotides: 9. The germline V gene encodes CDR1 SGHVS and CDR2 FQNEAQ. CDR3: CASSLGGTGNSGNTIYF. In nucleotides, the CDR3 is TGTGCCAGCAGCCTGGGTGGGACAGGAAACTCTGGAAACACCATATATTTT.

The chain has TRBV2 and TRBJ1-2; 8 bases agree with TRBD1. Trimming removed 3 bases from V and 3 bases from J; junction bases left unmatched: 3. The CDR3 sequence is 14 residues long. Germline V CDR1 and CDR2: SNHLY, FYNNEI. CDR3 region: CASSDTGGHYGYTF. The CDR3 DNA reads as TGTGCCAGCAGTGACACAGGGGGGCACTATGGCTACACCTTC.

The gene calls are TRBV7-9 and TRBJ1-2, with D perhaps matching TRBD1 (5 bases). CDR1 is SEHNR and CDR2 is FQNEAQ in the germline V gene (reference sequence). This CDR3 has 14 residues. Trimming shortened V by 3 bases and J by 5 bases, and 13 bases separated the two germline ends. The CDR3 bases are TGTGCCAGCAGCTTGTCAGACAGTCCTTATGGCTACACCTTC. Residues: CASSLSDSPYGYTF.

The CDR3 sequence is CASRVTDSLINQPQHF. The CDR3 DNA reads as TGTGCCAGCAGAGTTACTGACAGTTTAATCAATCAGCCCCAGCATTTT. The rearrangement uses TRBV28 and TRBJ1-5; D may be TRBD1 (5 bases). Trimming left V 6 bases short and J 3 bases short, with 18 bases between. This CDR3 has 16 residues. CDR1 is MDHEN, CDR2 SYDVKM, per germline.

This chain connects TRBV5-1 to TRBJ1-2; 10 bases fit TRBD1. Trimming took 7 bases from V and 3 from J; bases not matched to a gene: 3. The CDR3 is 13 residues long. Germline CDR1 is SGHRS and CDR2 is YFSETQ. In DNA form, the CDR3 reads TGCGCCAGCCTAGGGACAGGGGACTATGGCTACACCTTC. Amino acid sequence: CASLGTGDYGYTF.

The J gene is TRBJ2-5, the V gene TRBV11-2; a possible D gene is TRBD1 (5 bases). Trimming removed 1 base at V and 2 bases at J, with 14 bases between. Germline values: CDR1 SGHAT, CDR2 FQNNGV. The CDR3 runs 16 residues. The CDR3 here is CASSLVWGYKQETQYF. The CDR3 nucleotides are TGTGCCAGCAGCTTAGTTTGGGGCTATAAACAAGAGACCCAGTACTTC.

The chain joins TRBV7-2 to TRBJ2-1, with D perhaps matching TRBD1 (6 bases). The germline V gene has CDR1 SGHTA and CDR2 FQGNSA. V was pared by 2 bases and J by 4 bases, with 9 bases between. The CDR3 is 14 amino acids. Written as DNA, the CDR3 is TGTGCCAGCAGCTTACTGGACAGATACAATGAGCAGTTCTTC. Translated, it gives CASSLLDRYNEQFF.

For the CDR3, the DNA is TGTGCCAGCAGCCCGAGGACAGGCAATGAGCAGTTCTTC. Its translation: CASSPRTGNEQFF. This chain joins TRBV7-3 and TRBJ2-1; the match to TRBD1 covers 7 bases. Germline loops: CDR1 SGHTA, CDR2 FQGTGA. This CDR3 contains 13 residues. Trimming cost V 5 bases and J 6 bases; bases outside gene matches: 4.

J is TRBJ1-1 and V is TRBV6-1, with a weak D call TRBD1 (6 bases). CDR1 is MNHNS and CDR2 is SASEGT in the germline V gene. Trimming left V 1 base short and J 3 bases short, with 12 bases between. The CDR3 contains 15 residues. CDR3 amino acids: CASSEGRYRDTEAFF. As DNA, the CDR3 is TGTGCCAGCAGTGAAGGTCGGTACAGGGACACTGAAGCTTTCTTT.

CDR3 amino acids: CASSPDRAYNEQFF. Written as DNA, the CDR3 is TGTGCCAGCTCTCCGGACAGGGCCTACAATGAGCAGTTCTTC. The rearrangement links TRBV18 to TRBJ2-1; TRBD1 agrees at 8 bases. Germline V lookup: CDR1 KGHSH, CDR2 LQKENI. CDR3 length: 14 amino acids. V dropped 6 bases and J dropped 2; count of bases not matched to a gene: 3.

This chain connects TRBV14 to TRBJ2-7, with 9 positions matching TRBD1. Germline trimming cut 3 bases from V and 6 bases from J; bases unmatched to any gene: 6. Germline V gene lookup returns CDR1 SGHDN and CDR2 FVKESK. The CDR3 loop spans 14 amino acids. The chain's CDR3 is CASSQDRGPGEQYF. The CDR3 DNA sequence: TGTGCCAGCAGCCAGGACAGGGGCCCAGGCGAGCAGTACTTC.

The V and J genes are TRBV7-2 and TRBJ2-7; possible D gene TRBD1, 7 bases. This CDR3 has 16 residues. CDR1 is SGHTA and CDR2 is FQGNSA in the germline V gene. V was clipped by 1 base and J by 3 bases, with 16 bases between them. CDR3 amino acids: CASSLESAGQIYEQYF. CDR3 nucleotides: TGTGCCAGCAGCTTAGAATCCGCGGGACAGATCTACGAGCAGTACTTC.

The CDR3 region is CASSESLAGHTLPTYEQYF. The CDR3 DNA reads as TGCGCCAGCAGTGAGAGTCTAGCGGGCCATACTCTACCAACCTACGAGCAGTACTTC. V is TRBV10-1 and J is TRBJ2-7; the match to TRBD2 covers 8 bases. V gave up 2 bases and J gave up 2 bases; unmatched junction bases: 17. Germline V CDR1 and CDR2: WNHNN, SYGVQD (reference sequence). The CDR3 covers 19 residues.

This chain connects TRBV6-5 to TRBJ1-4, with TRBD1 identical over 10 bases. The germline V gene encodes CDR1 MNHEY and CDR2 SVGAGI. Germline trimming cut 5 bases from V and 8 bases from J; bases unmatched to any gene: 8. The CDR3 is 15 amino acids. CDR3 DNA: TGTGCCAGCAGTAGAACCGGGACAGGGGTGGAAAAACTGTTTTTT. Encoded protein: CASSRTGTGVEKLFF.

The rearrangement uses TRBV5-5 and TRBJ1-1; D is perhaps TRBD1 (6 bases). V lost 4 bases and J lost 4, with 14 bases in between. CDR1 and CDR2 (germline): SGHKS, YYEKEE (reference sequence). The CDR3 runs 14 residues. The CDR3 region is CASSGGGQGTEAFF. The CDR3 region has the DNA TGTGCCAGCAGCGGCGGGGGGCAGGGCACTGAAGCTTTCTTT.

This clone was counted a few times. The chain is built from TRBV6-1 and TRBJ1-1; the D gene is possibly TRBD1 (6 bases). Per the germline V gene, CDR1 is MNHNS and CDR2 is SASEGT. This CDR3 comprises 12 residues. Between the trimmed V and J ends, which lost 7 bases and 6 bases, there was a span of 12 bases. The CDR3 protein is CASNSGAPEAFF. CDR3 bases: TGTGCCAGCAACTCAGGGGCCCCTGAAGCTTTCTTT.

The rearrangement links TRBV7-2 to TRBJ2-1; TRBD2 matches at 7 bases. Trimming took 5 bases from V and 6 from J; bases not matched to a gene: 13. Per germline, CDR1 SGHTA and CDR2 FQGNSA. This CDR3 contains 16 residues. CDR3 protein: CASSKKGGGSANEQFF. CDR3 nucleotide sequence: TGTGCCAGCAGCAAAAAGGGAGGCGGGAGCGCCAATGAGCAGTTCTTC.

This chain links TRBV7-9 with TRBJ1-1; 9 bases map to TRBD1. The ends lost 1 base at V and 5 bases at J; junction bases unmatched: 2. The CDR3 sequence is 14 residues long. Per the germline V gene, CDR1 is SEHNR and CDR2 is FQNEAQ (reference sequence). The CDR3 protein is CASSLGQGVTEAFF. DNA of the CDR3: TGTGCCAGCAGCTTAGGACAGGGGGTAACTGAAGCTTTCTTT.

This clone was detected once. V usage is TRBV10-3 and J usage is TRBJ2-3, with D possibly TRBD1 on 6 matching bases. V lost 7 bases and J 1 base, leaving 15 bases between the germline ends. The CDR3 totals 15 residues. From germline, CDR1 is ENHRY and CDR2 SYGVKD. The CDR3 here is CAINKVPGGTDTQYF. CDR3 in DNA: TGTGCCATCAACAAGGTGCCAGGGGGCACAGATACGCAGTATTTT.

The rearrangement joins TRBV5-4 to TRBJ2-2, with 10 nucleotides matching TRBD2. The CDR3 loop spans 19 amino acids. Germline loops: CDR1 SGHNT, CDR2 YYREEE (reference sequence). Trimming cost V 2 bases and J 4 bases; bases outside gene matches: 14. The CDR3 DNA follows: TGTGCCAGCAGCTTCGGGGGCTCGACCCTAGCGGGAGTCACCGGGGAGCTGTTTTTT. This codes for CASSFGGSTLAGVTGELFF.

The V call is TRBV7-8, the J call TRBJ2-3, with D perhaps matching TRBD2 (6 bases). Germline CDR1 reads SGHVS; CDR2 reads FQNEAQ. CDR3 length: 16 amino acids. V was cut by 5 bases and J by 2 bases, with 17 bases left in between. CDR3 DNA: TGTGCCAGCAGCCCCGGACTGGAGGGGATCACAGATACGCAGTATTTT. Protein: CASSPGLEGITDTQYF.

V is TRBV29-1 and J is TRBJ2-1; 10 bases are a match to TRBD1. CDR3 length equals 14 residues. In germline, CDR1 is SQVTM, CDR2 ANQGSEA. With 4 bases clipped from V and 2 bases from J, the junction kept 2 bases outside the gene matches. The CDR3 DNA sequence: TGCAGCGTTGGGACAGGGGGGACCTACAATGAGCAGTTCTTC. This sequence encodes CSVGTGGTYNEQFF.

This rearrangement joins TRBV28 to TRBJ2-7; 10 nucleotides line up with TRBD2. V shed 6 bases and J 4 bases; nucleotides not matched to a gene: 6. The germline V gene encodes CDR1 MDHEN and CDR2 SYDVKM. This CDR3 comprises 14 residues. The CDR3 reads CASRRPSGSYEQYF. The DNA of the CDR3 is TGTGCCAGCAGACGGCCTAGCGGGAGTTACGAGCAGTACTTC. The complete variable domain, with remaining parts taken from reference TRBV28 and TRBJ2-7, reads DVKVTQSSRYLVKRTGEKVFLECVQDMDHENMFWYRQDPGLGLRLIYFSYDVKMKEKGDIPEGYSVSREKKERFSLILESASTNQTSMYLCASRRPSGSYEQYFGPGTRLTVT.

The rearrangement links TRBV11-2 to TRBJ2-1, with TRBD2 identical over 8 bases. This CDR3 comprises 15 residues. V trimming: 2 bases; J trimming: 3 bases; junction bases outside the gene matches: 3. Germline V gene sequence: CDR1 SGHAT, CDR2 FQNNGV. The CDR3, as DNA: TGTGCCAGCAGCTTACTGCGGGGGGACTACAATGAGCAGTTCTTC. Translating gives CASSLLRGDYNEQFF.

The rearrangement joins TRBV4-1 to TRBJ2-7, with 9 bases matching TRBD2. With V trimmed by 0 bases and J by 6 bases, 3 bases remained unmatched. The CDR3 has 14 residues. From germline, CDR1 is MGHRA and CDR2 YSYEKL. The chain's CDR3 is CASSQDRTSAEQYF. Here the CDR3 DNA reads TGCGCCAGCAGCCAAGATAGGACTAGCGCCGAGCAGTACTTC.